This TCR beta chain was found in a study of OX40 agonist ivuxolimab in advanced cancers. Whole-study results and caveats: There was clonal expansion of CD4+ and CD8+ blood T cells by week 6 at 0.1 to 3.0 mg/kg. Near-lowest levels of clonal expansion characterized partial responders at 0.1-3.0 mg/kg. Undetermined was the antigen specificity of the expanded peripheral T cells.

This clone was observed a single time. As yet, its antigen is unknown. Patients were excluded for autoimmune disease history or systemic immunosuppression. Repertoires were generated with immunoSEQ multiplex PCR, while TCRdb's copy carries only in-frame clones and drops some. The repertoire has tens of thousands of clones, roughly 90% of them found once; the top ten carry under 5.5%. The clonotype originates from an adult with an advanced solid tumor such as melanoma, head and neck, liver or kidney cancer. Sample: CD4+ or CD8+ T cells sorted from blood, taken in a trial of the OX40 agonist ivuxolimab.

This CDR3 is CASSQDTGEVQYF. The CDR3 bases are TGTGCCAGCAGCCAAGATACGGGAGAAGTGCAGTACTTC. The chain recombines TRBV4-2 with TRBJ2-7; the D gene is possibly TRBD2 (6 bases). V was shortened by 0 bases and J by 9 bases, with 12 bases between the two germline ends. Germline lookup yields CDR1 LGHNA and CDR2 YNFKEQ. The CDR3 is 13 residues long.